One T cell receptor beta chain is described in this entry. Its antigen remains unknown. This CDR3 contains 14 residues. Germline V lookup: CDR1 MGHRA, CDR2 YSYEKL. V lost 4 bases and J 4 bases, leaving 13 bases between the germline ends. This specimen belongs to a study of T cells after yellow fever vaccination. Across the whole study: Low-cell-number fractions were prepared with SMART-Seq v4 Ultra Low Input.

Study results and caveats: Clonotypes shared by both compartments, CD4 and CD8, made up a small share.

By 5'RACE template switching, TCR cDNA was produced, with a universal primer site and UMIs added in the process. MiXCR, run by TCRdb on the 5' RACE reads, gives a single entry per CDR3 protein. The table has 250,000 to 400,000 distinct CDR3 sequences, 4.1% seen once; the top ten hold approximately 23%. The chain links TRBV4-1 to TRBJ1-2; D possibly corresponds to TRBD1 (5 bases). Source: PBMCs, taken 5 days after the yellow fever booster vaccination. The clonotype comes from a man younger than 35 who received the YFV17D yellow fever vaccine. For the CDR3, the DNA is TGCGCCAGCAGCCTAGGACACGTCGGCTATGGCTACACCTTC. It specifies CASSLGHVGYGYTF.